These T cell receptor beta chains were read from a single sample in a study of T cells expressing NK-cell markers. TCRdb reanalyzed the 5' RACE reads, giving one entry per CDR3 protein sequence and no DNA. This specimen shows about 460,000 distinct CDR3 sequences; the ten leading clones hold 1.4%. Input material: blood T cells: a sorted CD56 or NKG2C T cell subset, CD4+ or CD8+ T cells, or bulk PBMC T cells (not recorded which). These receptors all come from a woman aged 45-59 years in good health. The CDR3 runs from the conserved cysteine through the conserved F or W.

V gene	J gene	CDR3 length	CDR3 protein
TRBV20-1	TRBJ2-1	18	CSARGARWTSGRYNEQFF
TRBV7-2	TRBJ2-1	12	CASSTLRGEQFF
TRBV20-1	TRBJ1-2	14	CSAYPGRLNYGYTF
TRBV5-1	TRBJ2-6	18	CASSLGGTGGRGANVLTF
TRBV24-1	TRBJ2-2	15	CATSDLQGNTGELFF
TRBV30	TRBJ2-6	15	CAWSRGMGGANVLTF
TRBV5-1	TRBJ2-2	17	CASSRLIGRDNTGELFF
TRBV12-3/TRBV12-4	TRBJ2-1	14	CASSSIPADNEQFF
TRBV20-1	TRBJ1-4	17	CSARVRESEAANEKLFF
TRBV19	TRBJ1-5	14	CASSITGGNQPQHF
TRBV19	TRBJ1-4	15	CASSQADRVQEKLFF
TRBV27	TRBJ1-2	14	CASSLSPGTDGYTF
TRBV12-3/TRBV12-4	TRBJ2-4	16	CASRPDRGDGKNIQYF
TRBV3-1	TRBJ2-1	12	CASSPLVGGQFF
TRBV7-8	TRBJ1-3	14	CASSPQNSGNTIYF
TRBV9	TRBJ1-2	15	CASSPGQVAYYGYTF
TRBV20-1	TRBJ1-4	16	CSARDATGAGGEKLFF
TRBV5-1	TRBJ2-1	15	CASSLVTGGGNEQFF
TRBV12-5	TRBJ2-1	15	CASGLGLAGEDEQFF
TRBV20-1	TRBJ2-7	14	CSARDGTSGRGQYF
TRBV11-2	TRBJ2-5	13	CASSPGQFETQYF
TRBV15	TRBJ2-7	14	CATSRVVNGAEQYF
TRBV4-2	TRBJ1-4	16	CASSQDQGSTNEKLFF
TRBV11-2	TRBJ1-5	15	CASSKGQGRRQPQHF
TRBV6-5	TRBJ1-6	14	CASSPGSLVSPLHF
TRBV5-1	TRBJ2-5	12	CASSDGSETQYF
TRBV29-1	TRBJ2-5	14	CSVEPNRVGETQYF
TRBV3-1	TRBJ2-7	14	CASSQLGTSYEQYF
TRBV20-1	TRBJ2-1	13	CSARESGNVGQFF
TRBV18	TRBJ2-7	13	CASSPSVTYEQYF
TRBV2	TRBJ1-4	14	CASRRTAFGEKLFF
TRBV20-1	TRBJ2-7	18	CSAHRRGGPGQGIYEQYF
TRBV24-1	TRBJ2-1	11	CATSDPPEQFF
TRBV7-9	TRBJ1-6	16	CASSLVAGRGNSPLHF
TRBV7-2	TRBJ2-7	13	CASTLSGGFEQYF
TRBV3-1	TRBJ1-6	19	CASSPRERRLRGARSPLHF
TRBV9	TRBJ2-4	20	CASSVAGETGYGMAKNIQYF
TRBV5-5	TRBJ2-5	15	CASSSVGLREETQYF
TRBV29-1	TRBJ2-1	12	CSADKAHNEQFF